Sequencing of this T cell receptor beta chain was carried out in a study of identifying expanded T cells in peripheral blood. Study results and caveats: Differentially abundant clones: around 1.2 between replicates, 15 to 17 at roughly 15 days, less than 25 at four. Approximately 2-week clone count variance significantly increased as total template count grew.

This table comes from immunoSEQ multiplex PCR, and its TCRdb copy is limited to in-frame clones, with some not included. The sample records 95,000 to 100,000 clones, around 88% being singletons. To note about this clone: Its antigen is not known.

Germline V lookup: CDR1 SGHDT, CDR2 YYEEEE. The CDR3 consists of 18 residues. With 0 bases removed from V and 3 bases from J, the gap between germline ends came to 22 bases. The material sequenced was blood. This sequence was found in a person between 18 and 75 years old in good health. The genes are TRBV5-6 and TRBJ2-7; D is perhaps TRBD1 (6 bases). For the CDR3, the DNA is TGTGCCAGCAGCTTGGAGTCAGGGGCGGCCCTCGTGGACTACGAGCAGTACTTC. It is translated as CASSLESGAALVDYEQYF.